This TCR beta chain was captured in a study of T cells in Graves' hyperthyroidism and ophthalmopathy. Study-wide context: Peripheral blood was drawn at first diagnosis, prior to all treatment.

The TCR beta CDR3 regions underwent amplification using RNA transcripts as the source. HTBI primers were employed in a first-round RT-PCR of the TCR CDR3. MiXCR was run by TCRdb on the multiplex PCR reads, yielding one entry per CDR3 protein. The repertoire includes around 600,000 distinct CDR3 sequences, approximately 15% of them detected once, and approximately 12% sits in the top ten. Looked up from germline, CDR1 is DFQATT and CDR2 is SNEGSKA (reference sequence). V was trimmed by 0 bases and J by 6 bases, leaving 13 bases between them. The CDR3 sequence is 14 residues long. Exclusions: uncontrolled infection, other autoimmune disease, pregnancy, lactation. Diagnostic decisions used clinical symptoms, serum thyroxine and TRAb, thyroid ultrasound and orbital computed tomography.

Material for sequencing was blood. This receptor was obtained from a woman aged 45-65 years with Graves' ophthalmopathy. This chain links TRBV20-1 with TRBJ2-3, with D uncertain. The CDR3 DNA reads as TGCAGTGCTAGAGATCCCGGCAACGGTGATACGCAGTATTTT. Translation: CSARDPGNGDTQYF.